Each of the 15 T cell receptor beta chains below was sequenced from the same sample in a study of OX40 agonist ivuxolimab in advanced cancers. The repertoire was sequenced with immunoSEQ multiplex PCR; TCRdb's copy has only in-frame clones and lacks some. The profile shows tens of thousands of clones, around four fifths of them singletons. The material sequenced was CD4+ or CD8+ T cells sorted from blood, taken in a trial of the OX40 agonist ivuxolimab. The origin of the receptors is an adult with an advanced solid tumor such as melanoma, head and neck, liver or kidney cancer.

This chain joins TRBV5-1 and TRBJ1-1; 9 bases agree with TRBD1. The CDR3 is 16 amino acids. Germline CDR1 is SGHRS and CDR2 is YFSETQ. Trimming at V came to 1 base and at J to 1 base, leaving 5 bases not matched to a gene. As DNA, the CDR3 is TGCGCCAGCAGCTTGAGCCCGGGACAGGGGAACACTGAAGCTTTCTTT. Translation: CASSLSPGQGNTEAFF.

V gene TRBV5-4 combines with J gene TRBJ2-6; 7 bases line up with TRBD2. Germline assignment: CDR1 SGHNT and CDR2 YYREEE (reference sequence). The CDR3 length is 18 residues. Germline trimming cut 0 bases from V and 0 bases from J; bases unmatched to any gene: 6. DNA of the CDR3: TGTGCCAGCAGCTTGGGGGGAGGGAGCGACTCTGGGGCCAACGTCCTGACTTTC. Translating gives CASSLGGGSDSGANVLTF.

The chain joins TRBV5-1 to TRBJ2-5, with 10 bases fitting TRBD1. The germline CDR1 and CDR2 sequences are SGHRS and YFSETQ. V dropped 4 bases and J dropped 2; count of bases not matched to a gene: 2. The CDR3 covers 14 residues. CDR3: CASSTGQGQETQYF. The CDR3, as DNA: TGCGCCAGCAGCACGGGACAGGGGCAAGAGACCCAGTACTTC.

The chain couples TRBV10-2 to TRBJ1-1; a weak D match, TRBD1 (5 bases). The V gene lost 6 bases and the J gene lost 5 bases, with 13 bases spanning the gap. The germline gives CDR1 WSHSY, CDR2 SAAADI. The CDR3 loop spans 13 amino acids. The CDR3 bases are TGCGCCAGCAGCCCGGCCCAGGGTACTGAAGCTTTCTTT. Translated, it gives CASSPAQGTEAFF.

This chain uses TRBV5-1 with TRBJ2-3; maybe TRBD2 (6 bases). Trimming cost V 4 bases and J 0 bases, with 12 bases left between them. The length of the CDR3 is 15 residues. Germline CDR1 and CDR2: SGHRS and YFSETQ. CDR3 nucleotide sequence: TGCGCCAGCAGCCCTTGGGGGGTTAGCACAGATACGCAGTATTTT. It is translated as CASSPWGVSTDTQYF.

This clone turned up a few times. V usage is TRBV7-3 and J usage is TRBJ1-1; no firm D call. The CDR3 is made up of 13 amino acids. Between the trimmed V and J ends, which lost 1 base and 7 bases, there was a span of 10 bases. The germline CDR1 and CDR2 sequences are SGHTA and FQGTGA. The chain's CDR3 is CASSLIQRSEAFF. CDR3 DNA: TGTGCCAGCAGCTTAATCCAAAGGAGTGAAGCTTTCTTT.

This chain connects TRBV5-1 to TRBJ2-4; a possible D gene is TRBD1 (5 bases). The CDR3 contains 13 residues. From germline, CDR1 is SGHRS and CDR2 YFSETQ. With 0 bases removed from V and 8 bases from J, the gap between germline ends came to 9 bases. The CDR3 spells CASSLAGNDIQYF. The CDR3 DNA sequence: TGCGCCAGCAGCTTGGCAGGGAACGACATTCAGTACTTC.

The chain recombines TRBV7-9 with TRBJ1-3, with 8 bases lining up with TRBD1. This CDR3 region has 18 residues. V was pared by 5 bases and J by 0 bases, with 12 bases of the junction left unmatched. Per germline, CDR1 SEHNR and CDR2 FQNEAQ (reference sequence). Here the CDR3 reads CASSHPRQGPGSGNTIYF. The CDR3 coding sequence is TGTGCCAGCAGCCACCCCCGACAGGGGCCGGGCTCTGGAAACACCATATATTTT.

The chain has TRBV6-1 and TRBJ2-3; the match to TRBD2 covers 9 bases. Germline lookup yields CDR1 MNHNS and CDR2 SASEGT. CDR3 length: 16 residues. Trimming cost V 0 bases and J 4 bases; bases outside gene matches: 5. CDR3: CASSEAGLASSDTQYF. The CDR3 DNA follows: TGTGCCAGCAGTGAAGCGGGACTAGCTTCTTCAGATACGCAGTATTTT.

This chain joins TRBV7-9 and TRBJ1-2; TRBD1 is a possible D gene (5 bases). V was pared by 3 bases and J by 6 bases, with 8 bases between. This CDR3 has 12 residues. Germline V gene data show CDR1 as SEHNR and CDR2 as FQNEAQ (reference sequence). This chain's CDR3 is CASSLTEDGYTF. CDR3 nucleotide sequence: TGTGCCAGCAGCTTGACAGAAGATGGCTACACCTTC.

The chain uses TRBV9 and TRBJ1-5; D is uncertain. The germline V gene has CDR1 SGDLS and CDR2 YYNGEE. This CDR3 comprises 13 residues. V was trimmed by 0 bases and J by 7 bases, leaving 8 bases between them. The CDR3 is CASSVGTRQPQHF. CDR3 nucleotide sequence: TGTGCCAGCAGCGTAGGAACCCGGCAGCCCCAGCATTTT.

J is TRBJ2-7 and V is TRBV9; TRBD1 agrees at 7 bases. J was trimmed by 2 bases and V by 4 bases; bases with no gene match: 6. Germline V gene lookup returns CDR1 SGDLS and CDR2 YYNGEE. This CDR3 spans 14 amino acids. The CDR3 DNA reads as TGTGCCAGCAGCCCCCGGGACAGCACCTACGAGCAGTACTTC. Protein sequence: CASSPRDSTYEQYF.

Here the CDR3 reads CASSPGSDTQYF. DNA of the CDR3: TGTGCCAGCAGTCCCGGGTCAGATACGCAGTATTTT. The V gene is TRBV27, the J gene TRBJ2-3; no clear D. The CDR3 runs to 12 residues. V was trimmed by 5 bases and J by 4 bases, leaving 7 bases between them. Germline assignment: CDR1 MNHEY and CDR2 SMNVEV (reference sequence).

The rearrangement joins TRBV7-9 to TRBJ2-5, with TRBD2 matching over 12 bases. Germline V gene sequence: CDR1 SEHNR, CDR2 FQNEAQ (reference sequence). The trim removed 5 bases at V and 4 bases at J, leaving 5 bases unmatched. This CDR3 spans 15 amino acids. CDR3 region: CASSRLAGEGETQYF. The CDR3 DNA reads as TGTGCCAGCAGCCGACTAGCGGGGGAGGGAGAGACCCAGTACTTC.

The V and J genes are TRBV5-6 and TRBJ1-2, with 7 bases fitting TRBD1. CDR3 size: 13 residues. Germline V gene lookup returns CDR1 SGHDT and CDR2 YYEEEE. V gave up 3 bases and J gave up 4 bases; unmatched junction bases: 3. CDR3 nucleotides: TGTGCCAGCAGCTACCGGGACAGCTATGGCTACACCTTC. Its protein is CASSYRDSYGYTF.